Each of the 15 T cell receptor beta chains below was sequenced from the same sample in a study of T cells in women clearing cervical HPV infection. The repertoire was sequenced with immunoSEQ multiplex PCR; TCRdb's copy has only in-frame clones and lacks some. The data include 20,000 to 30,000 clones; the top ten clones carry approximately 6.3%. Source material: blood buffy coat. The receptors originated from a woman between 18 and 70 years old with a cervical HPV16 infection that either progressed to CIN3+ or cleared (not recorded which).

With regard to this clone: The CDR3 end falls 3 residues outside the read, so it is completed with the germline J gene. V and J are TRBV20-1 and TRBJ2-7; D might be TRBD2 (5 bases). The germline V gene has CDR1 DFQATT and CDR2 SNEGSKA (reference sequence). Trimming removed 2 bases at V and 3 bases at J, with 11 bases between. CDR3 length equals 13 residues. CDR3 DNA, as far as it was read: TGCAGTGCTAGACGGGCTAGCAACTACGAG. Protein: CSARRASNYE. The whole CDR3 protein reads CSARRASNYEQYF.

Note on this clone: The CDR3 is cut off 3 residues early in the read; its end comes from the germline J gene. This chain connects TRBV5-1 to TRBJ2-2; 7 bases map to TRBD1. CDR1 is SGHRS and CDR2 is YFSETQ in the germline V gene. The CDR3 totals 14 residues. Incomplete CDR3 DNA: TGCGCCAGCAGCAGGGACAGTACGGATGAAAAG. Amino acid sequence: CASSRDSTDEK. The complete CDR3 reads CASSRDSTDEKLFF.

As regards this clone: The read stops 3 residues short of the end of the CDR3; the missing end is completed from the germline J gene. The V call is TRBV20-1, the J call TRBJ2-5; maybe TRBD1 (6 bases). The CDR3 has 12 amino acids. Germline-derived CDR1 and CDR2 are DFQATT and SNEGSKA (reference sequence). V lost 4 bases and J lost 3, with 9 bases in between. The sequenced CDR3 bases are TGCAGTGCTAACAGGGTGGAAGAGACC. This codes for CSANRVEET. The whole CDR3 is CSANRVEETQYF.

With regard to this clone: The read gets to within 3 residues of the CDR3 end, and the germline J gene fills in the rest. The chain carries TRBV18 and TRBJ2-3; D may be TRBD1 (5 bases). The CDR3 contains 14 residues. CDR1 is KGHSH, CDR2 LQKENI, per germline. The CDR3 spells CASSPDTIQETQYF. CDR3 bases read: TGTGCCAGCTCACCGGACACCATCCAAGAGACG.

The DNA read from the CDR3 is TGTGCCAGCACTCCGGGACAGGGAAACACC. Amino acid sequence: CASTPGQGNT. The whole CDR3 reads CASTPGQGNTIYF. The chain couples TRBV11-2 to TRBJ1-3; 7 bases map to TRBD1. The read stops 3 residues short of the end of the CDR3; the missing end is completed from the germline J gene. Germline V gene data show CDR1 as SGHAT and CDR2 as FQNNGV. Trimming removed 7 bases from V and 4 bases from J; junction bases left unmatched: 4. The CDR3 has 13 residues.

Worth noting for this clone: The read ends 3 residues before the CDR3 terminus; that terminus is restored from the germline J gene. This chain joins TRBV4-1 and TRBJ2-7, with TRBD2 as a possible D gene (5 bases). Germline assignment: CDR1 MGHRA and CDR2 YSYEKL. V was cut by 1 base and J by 0 bases, with 13 bases left in between. The CDR3 covers 16 residues. The CDR3 reads CASSQVSLDFSYEQYF. The CDR3 bases that were read are TGCGCCAGCAGCCAAGTCAGTCTGGACTTCTCCTACGAG.

Turning to this clone: The sequence runs out 3 residues before the end of the CDR3; the remainder is reconstructed from the germline J gene. The chain uses TRBV10-2 and TRBJ2-7; 9 bases match TRBD1. V dropped 6 bases and J dropped 3; count of bases not matched to a gene: 3. The CDR3 has 13 residues. Looked up from germline, CDR1 is WSHSY and CDR2 is SAAADI. The DNA read from the CDR3 is TGCGCCAGCAGACCGACAGGGGGCTACGAG. It translates to CASRPTGGYE. The full CDR3 sequence reads CASRPTGGYEQYF.

Regarding this clone: The CDR3 end falls 3 residues outside the read, so it is completed with the germline J gene. The chain couples TRBV7-3 to TRBJ2-7, with 9 bases fitting TRBD2. The CDR3 has 14 residues. Trimming took 7 bases from V and 4 from J; bases not matched to a gene: 8. The germline V gene has CDR1 SGHTA and CDR2 FQGTGA. The sequenced CDR3 bases are TGTGCCAGCACCATAGCGGGAGATAGTTACGAG. It encodes CASTIAGDSYE. In full, the CDR3 is CASTIAGDSYEQYF.

A remark on this clone: The CDR3 end lies 3 residues beyond the end of the read and is filled in from the germline J gene. This chain uses TRBV6-1 with TRBJ1-6, with no clear D. V lost 3 bases, J lost 5 bases, and 8 bases lay in between. Germline CDR1 MNHNS, CDR2 SASEGT. The CDR3 extends over 14 amino acids. The CDR3 loop is CASSDAGDNSPLHF. CDR3 bases read: TGTGCCAGCAGTGACGCCGGGGATAATTCACCC.

For this clone: Sequencing ends 3 residues short of the CDR3 end; the germline J gene provides the rest. V is TRBV2 and J is TRBJ1-2; perhaps TRBD1 as D (5 bases). Per the germline V gene, CDR1 is SNHLY and CDR2 is FYNNEI. The CDR3 is made up of 15 amino acids. Trimming stripped 2 bases from V and 4 bases from J, with 14 bases between. The CDR3 bases that were read are TGTGCCAGCAGTGAATACGAGGCAGGGCGCTATGGC. This codes for CASSEYEAGRYG. The whole CDR3 region reads CASSEYEAGRYGYTF.

In regard to this clone: The CDR3 is cut off 3 residues early in the read; its end comes from the germline J gene. V gene TRBV5-6 combines with J gene TRBJ2-1, with D unclear. Per the germline V gene, CDR1 is SGHDT and CDR2 is YYEEEE. Trimming shortened V by 4 bases and J by 6 bases, and 14 bases separated the two germline ends. The CDR3 covers 14 residues. Partial CDR3 DNA: TGTGCCAGCAGCCTCTCGTCCTTCGTCAATGAG. As protein: CASSLSSFVNE. The whole CDR3 reads CASSLSSFVNEQFF.

Comment on this clone: One junction end disagrees with the germline gene, perhaps due to a read error. Sequencing ends 3 residues short of the CDR3 end; the germline J gene provides the rest. V and J are TRBV29-1 and TRBJ2-5; 7 nucleotides line up with TRBD1. The CDR3 spans 15 residues. The germline gives CDR1 SQVTM, CDR2 ANQGSEA. CDR3 region: CSAEPKDRPRGTQYF. CDR3 DNA, as far as it was read: TGCAGCGCTGAACCAAAGGACAGGCCGAGGGGGACC.

Points on this clone: The CDR3 goes on 3 residues after the read ends, and that part is filled in from the germline J gene. The gene calls are TRBV28 and TRBJ2-3, with D possibly matching TRBD1 (5 bases). CDR3 size: 12 residues. Per germline, CDR1 MDHEN and CDR2 SYDVKM. V shed 7 bases and J shed 4 bases, with 9 bases lying between them. This CDR3 is CASKQAADTQYF. CDR3 DNA (partial): TGTGCCAGCAAACAGGCGGCAGATACG.

Note on this clone: The read gets to within 3 residues of the CDR3 end, and the germline J gene fills in the rest. The chain couples TRBV11-3 to TRBJ2-1, with 9 positions matching TRBD1. CDR1 and CDR2 (germline): SGHNT, YENEEA. With V trimmed by 5 bases and J by 5 bases, 7 bases remained unmatched. This CDR3 has 15 amino acids. The part of the CDR3 DNA that was read is TGTGCCAGCAGCCTTAAGACAGGGGGGAACAATGAG. Translating gives CASSLKTGGNNE. In full, the CDR3 reads CASSLKTGGNNEQFF. The full variable domain, with the rest looked up from reference TRBV11-3 and TRBJ2-1, is EAGVVQSPRYKIIEKKQPVAFWCNPISGHNTLYWYLQNLGQGPELLIRYENEEAVDDSQLPKDRFSAERLKGVDSTLKIQPAELGDSAVYLCASSLKTGGNNEQFFGPGTRLTVL.

To note about this clone: The read terminates 3 residues before the CDR3 end, so the remaining end is supplied by the germline J gene. The chain employs TRBV7-9 and TRBJ2-1; TRBD1 matches at 7 bases. With 1 base clipped from V and 6 bases from J, the junction kept 6 bases outside the gene matches. The CDR3 consists of 15 residues. Per the germline V gene, CDR1 is SEHNR and CDR2 is FQNEAQ (reference sequence). The CDR3 protein is CASSLGDRAPNEQFF. CDR3 DNA (partial): TGTGCCAGCAGCTTAGGGGACAGAGCCCCCAATGAG. Filled out from reference TRBV7-9 and TRBJ2-1, the complete variable domain reads DTGVSQNPRHKITKRGQNVTFRCDPISEHNRLYWYRQTLGQGPEFLTYFQNEAQLEKSRLLSDRFSAERPKGSFSTLEIQRTEQGDSAMYLCASSLGDRAPNEQFFGPGTRLTVL.